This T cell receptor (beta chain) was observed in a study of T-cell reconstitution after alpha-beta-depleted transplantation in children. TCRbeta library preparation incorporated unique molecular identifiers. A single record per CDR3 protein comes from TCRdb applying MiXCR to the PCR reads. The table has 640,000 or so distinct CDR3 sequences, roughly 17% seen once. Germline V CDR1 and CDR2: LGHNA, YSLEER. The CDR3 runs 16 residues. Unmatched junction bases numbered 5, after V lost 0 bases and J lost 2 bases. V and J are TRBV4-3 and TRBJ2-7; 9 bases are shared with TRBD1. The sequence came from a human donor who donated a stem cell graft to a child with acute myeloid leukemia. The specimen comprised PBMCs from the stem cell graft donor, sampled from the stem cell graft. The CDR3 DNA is TGCGCCAGCAGCCAAGATCGACAGGGGGATCCCTACGAGCAGTACTTC. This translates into CASSQDRQGDPYEQYF.